This T cell receptor (beta chain) was observed in a study of cytomegalovirus exposure and HLA in healthy donors. V lost 4 bases and J lost 4; bases outside the gene matches: 2. Germline V gives CDR1 LGHNT, CDR2 FRNRAP. This CDR3 spans 16 amino acids. PCR employed 60 Vbeta and 13 Jbeta primers. Here immunoSEQ multiplex PCR was the method, and the copy in TCRdb shows in-frame clones only, minus some. The table shows about 200,000 clones, with around four fifths occurring only once. Study-level results: Later on, an analysis tied about 17,000 TCR beta sequences to HLA alleles at 0.05 false discovery rate. It was confirmed in vitro that three of the CMV-associated chains were specific for CMV antigens. In an earlier analysis, most TCR beta V segments were productive about 90% or about 30% of the time.

Worth noting for this clone: Its antigen remains unknown.

The V call is TRBV12-5, the J call TRBJ2-3, with 16 bases that match TRBD2. This TCR came from a boy aged 2 to 10 in good health and CMV-seronegative. The specimen was PBMCs. The CDR3 is CASGWGLAGGPDTQYF. As DNA, the CDR3 is TGTGCTAGTGGTTGGGGACTAGCGGGGGGGCCAGATACGCAGTATTTT.